One and the same sample provided the 3 T cell receptor beta chains below, sequenced in a study of T-cell memory formation after mild COVID-19. In TCRdb, the 5' RACE reads were re-called with MiXCR into one record per CDR3 protein. The sample carries 250,000 to 300,000 distinct CDR3 sequences, around 8% recorded once. Material: PBMCs or a T cell subset sorted from them (not recorded which). The receptors derive from a man aged 18 to 35 who had mild COVID-19 (a few samples of this study predate the infection). Cell type and time point are not known.

This clonotype occurred many times. The gene calls are TRBV7-6 and TRBJ2-5, with 12 nucleotides matching TRBD2. The J segment lost 14 bases and the V segment lost 5 bases, leaving 15 bases of the junction unmatched. The CDR3 totals 15 residues. Looked up from germline, CDR1 is SGHVS and CDR2 is FNYEAQ. DNA for the CDR3: TGTGCCAGCAGCCACACTAGCGGGGGGCCTGGGTTAATTTACTTC. Protein: CASSHTSGGPGLIYF.

The CDR3 sequence is CASSPGQASRQPQHF. The CDR3 coding sequence is TGTGCCAGCAGTCCGGGACAGGCTTCTCGTCAGCCCCAGCATTTT. The rearrangement links TRBV6-5 to TRBJ1-5; 8 positions agree with TRBD1. Germline CDR1 and CDR2: MNHEY and SVGAGI. V lost 5 bases and J lost 6; bases outside the gene matches: 9. The CDR3 has 15 residues.

V gene TRBV5-1 combines with J gene TRBJ2-2, with 8 bases lining up with TRBD2. Germline V gene sequence: CDR1 SGHRS, CDR2 YFSETQ. The CDR3 length is 17 residues. Trimming at V came to 2 bases and at J to 0 bases, leaving 6 bases not matched to a gene. This CDR3 reads CASSFAYSGANTGELFF. Written as DNA, the CDR3 is TGCGCCAGCAGCTTTGCTTATAGCGGGGCGAACACCGGGGAGCTGTTTTTT.